Below, 9 T cell receptor beta chains from the same sample are listed, as sequenced in a study of blood T cells in healthy people across ages. Sample-barcoded 5' priming and a J-beta primer mix drove a second PCR of roughly 7 to 11 cycles. TCRdb recomputed calls from the 5' RACE reads with MiXCR, one row per CDR3 protein. The data show 700,000 or so distinct CDR3 sequences, around a fifth seen once. The sample was blood. All receptors come from an older man in good health.

The rearrangement links TRBV20-1 to TRBJ1-1; D is ambiguous. Germline V gene data show CDR1 as DFQATT and CDR2 as SNEGSKA (reference sequence). The CDR3 sequence is 11 residues long. V lost 5 bases and J lost 4, with 8 bases in between. The CDR3 sequence is CSAAAFTEAFF. In DNA, the CDR3 is TGCAGTGCTGCTGCCTTCACTGAAGCTTTCTTT.

This clonotype was detected only a few times. The chain recombines TRBV6-5 with TRBJ1-2; D remains ambiguous. The ends were cut back, 6 bases at V and 8 bases at J, with 19 bases in the middle. The CDR3 extends over 14 amino acids. Germline assignment: CDR1 MNHEY and CDR2 SVGAGI. CDR3 sequence: CASRATASSFGYTF. The CDR3 DNA is TGTGCCAGCAGAGCTACAGCCTCCTCTTTCGGCTACACCTTC.

This chain connects TRBV5-1 to TRBJ2-4, with TRBD1 matching 9 bases. There are 14 residues in the CDR3. The V gene's germline CDR1 is SGHRS and CDR2 YFSETQ. Losses at the gene ends were 3 bases for V and 9 bases for J; bases not matched to a gene: 7. CDR3 sequence: CASSSRQGDVIQYF. In DNA form, the CDR3 reads TGCGCCAGCAGCTCTCGACAGGGGGATGTCATTCAGTACTTC.

This clonotype turned up a few times. This sequence joins TRBV6-5 and TRBJ2-7; 8 positions match TRBD2. The CDR3 is 15 residues long. CDR1 is MNHEY and CDR2 is SVGAGI in the germline V gene. V was clipped by 4 bases and J by 4 bases; unmatched bases: 9. The CDR3 loop reads CASSSPRLASYEQYF. The CDR3 nucleotides read TGTGCCAGCAGTTCCCCGAGACTAGCGAGTTACGAGCAGTACTTC.

CDR3 DNA: TGTGCCAGCAGTTACCATACCGGCATGCGCAACATTCAGTACTTC. Protein product: CASSYHTGMRNIQYF. The chain carries TRBV6-5 and TRBJ2-4; D is uncertain. Germline CDR1 MNHEY, CDR2 SVGAGI. V was clipped by 2 bases and J by 7 bases, with 15 bases between them. CDR3 length: 15 residues.

This clonotype was counted only a few times. The CDR3, as DNA: TGTGCCAGCAGCACCAAAGGTGGCGGGGGGGCTCGAGATACGCAGTATTTT. It specifies CASSTKGGGGARDTQYF. The chain couples TRBV12-3 or TRBV12-4 to TRBJ2-3, with 9 bases aligning to TRBD2. V was clipped by 6 bases and J by 5 bases; unmatched bases: 15. CDR3 length: 17 amino acids.

This chain connects TRBV27 to TRBJ1-1; 8 bases agree with TRBD1. The germline V gene has CDR1 MNHEY and CDR2 SMNVEV (reference sequence). Trimming at V came to 5 bases and at J to 10 bases, leaving 12 bases not matched to a gene. CDR3 length equals 14 residues. The CDR3 sequence is CASSNRGKVVGAFF. CDR3 coding DNA: TGTGCCAGCAGTAACAGGGGGAAGGTGGTTGGAGCTTTCTTT.

Comments on this clonotype: A read error may account for a junction end that differs from germline. The rearrangement uses TRBV19 and TRBJ2-1, with 7 bases that match TRBD2. Looked up from germline, CDR1 is LNHDA and CDR2 is SQIVND (reference sequence). This CDR3 spans 16 amino acids. CDR3 nucleotides: TGTGCCAGCAGTACCGCCGGGAGGACCAGATACGATGAGCAGTTCTTC. It specifies CASSTAGRTRYDEQFF.

This clonotype was seen more than once but under ten times. V gene TRBV5-1 combines with J gene TRBJ2-5, with TRBD2 matching over 9 bases. The J call may not be correct, given that the DNA end is closer to TRBJ2-7. The CDR3 runs to 15 residues. Germline CDR1 is SGHRS and CDR2 is YFSETQ. The CDR3 sequence is CASSLVSGGTYEQYF. Here the CDR3 DNA reads TGCGCCAGCAGCTTGGTTAGCGGGGGTACCTACGAGCAGTACTTC.